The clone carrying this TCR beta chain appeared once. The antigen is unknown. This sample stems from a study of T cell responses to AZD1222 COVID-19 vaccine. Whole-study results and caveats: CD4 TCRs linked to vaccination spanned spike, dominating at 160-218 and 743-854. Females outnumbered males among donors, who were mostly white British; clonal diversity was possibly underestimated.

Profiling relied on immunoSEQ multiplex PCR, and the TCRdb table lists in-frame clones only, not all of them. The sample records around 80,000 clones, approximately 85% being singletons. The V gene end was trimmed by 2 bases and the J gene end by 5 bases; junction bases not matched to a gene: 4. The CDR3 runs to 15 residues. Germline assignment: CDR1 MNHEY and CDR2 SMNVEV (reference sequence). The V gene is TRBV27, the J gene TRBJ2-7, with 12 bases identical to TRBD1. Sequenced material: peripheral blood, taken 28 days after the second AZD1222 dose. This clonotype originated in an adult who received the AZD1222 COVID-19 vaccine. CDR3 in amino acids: CASSLGTGGANEQYF. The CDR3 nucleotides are TGTGCCAGCAGTTTAGGGACAGGGGGCGCGAACGAGCAGTACTTC.